This T cell receptor (beta chain) was recorded in a study of blood T cell repertoires in COVID-19. Background on the study: The origin of the acute and convalescent COVID-19 samples was the United States, Italy and Spain. PBMCs, B-cell-depleted T cells, or T cells were the source of the cDNA or gDNA that made up the material.

This clone was counted once. In the authors' methods: Reference gene primer amplification in the assay estimated nucleated cell counts. TCRdb's table, derived via immunoSEQ multiplex PCR, lists solely in-frame clones and lacks some. The V and J calls and clone size are taken from that table; D and trimming were inferred from the DNA. Of approximately 170,000 clones in the sample, around 85% were seen once. CDR1 KGHDR and CDR2 SFDVKD come from the germline V gene. Trimming removed 5 bases from V and 6 bases from J, with 9 bases in between. The CDR3 is 13 amino acids. Sequenced: peripheral blood. The TCR sequence derives from a woman in her 70s with acute or convalescent COVID-19. The chain carries TRBV24-1 and TRBJ2-2; D remains unclear. The CDR3 loop is CATSARFPGELFF. CDR3 nucleotide sequence: TGTGCCACCAGTGCTAGGTTCCCCGGGGAGCTGTTTTTT.